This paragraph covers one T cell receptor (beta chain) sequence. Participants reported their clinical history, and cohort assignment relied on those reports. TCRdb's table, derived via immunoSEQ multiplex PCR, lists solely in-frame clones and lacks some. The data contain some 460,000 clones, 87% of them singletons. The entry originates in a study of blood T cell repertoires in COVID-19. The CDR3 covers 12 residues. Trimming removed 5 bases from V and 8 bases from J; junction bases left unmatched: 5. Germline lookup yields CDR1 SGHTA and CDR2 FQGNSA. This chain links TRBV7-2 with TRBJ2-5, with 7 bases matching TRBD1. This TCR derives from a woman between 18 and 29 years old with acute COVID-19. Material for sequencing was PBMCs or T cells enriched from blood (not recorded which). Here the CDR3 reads CASSHRGGTQYF. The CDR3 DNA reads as TGTGCCAGCAGCCACAGGGGTGGCACCCAGTACTTC.